The rows below give T cell receptor beta chains drawn from one sample of a study of Graves' ophthalmopathy and Graves' hyperthyroidism. TCRdb reanalysed the multiplex PCR reads using MiXCR and keeps one entry per CDR3 protein. The sample yields over a million distinct CDR3 sequences, 36% seen once. Specimen: peripheral blood or thyroid tissue (not recorded which). All receptors come from an adult man with Graves' hyperthyroidism. Each CDR3 is given with its conserved first and last residue.

v_gene	CDR3aa
TRBV7-9	CASSPELAGYTGELFF
TRBV20-1	CSTQLAGDLYEQYF
TRBV5-4	CASSPPGEKTQYF
TRBV20-1	CSARYPREHLYEQYF
TRBV12-3/TRBV12-4	CASSPTQGFSEAFF
TRBV24-1	CASRRPGTKETQYF
TRBV30	CAWSPVVIYEQYF
TRBV6-5	CASSYGRSGETQYF
TRBV6-5	CASRLTSGGYEQYF
TRBV4-1	CASSQGSGGGATDTQYF
TRBV27	CASSPSANTEAFF
TRBV6-5	CATTVRRATNEKLFF
TRBV7-9	CASSPRGTGVGGSPLHF
TRBV7-9	CASSLIPGFNQPQHF
TRBV15	CATSREHGPSLSPLHF
TRBV29-1	CSVTPGQGLNYGYTF
TRBV20-1	CSARRAGGDVTEAFF
TRBV14	CASSQDLAGVTGELFF
TRBV9	CASSVVAGPTGELFF
TRBV9	CASSAGLAGEGTQYF
TRBV7-2	CASSPQAANYGYTF
TRBV7-9	CASSQGRGAGEKLFF
TRBV6-5	CASSPGTASGANVLTF
TRBV28	CASSLPGGEQYF
TRBV20-1	CSGNSGGIYEQYF
TRBV4-1	CASSQDFGQVLAGANVLTF
TRBV28	CATQDRAREPQHF
TRBV29-1	CSVFLGGYTF
TRBV5-4	CASSLGMGEGGPEAFF
TRBV12-3/TRBV12-4	CASSNSGTRGQYF
TRBV20-1	CSGTGNTIYF
TRBV14	CASSQGLAGVRTGELFF
TRBV5-1	CASSLEFWDRAEAFF
TRBV12-3/TRBV12-4	CASSLAQPSPLHF
TRBV20-1	CSALTSGGRQETQYF
TRBV5-4	CASSHGLAGGVETQYF
TRBV14	CASSQFQGRKYGYTF
TRBV6-6	CASSLGRRYEQYF
TRBV19	CASRTQRGGQNTIYF
TRBV24-1	CATSDPGLENSSEQYF
TRBV7-8	CASSSLTGTSPLHF
TRBV20-1	CSARAWSQGEQPQHF
TRBV12-3/TRBV12-4	CASSPASGSDEQYF
TRBV4-2	CASSQGLAGGLRETQYF
TRBV7-8	CASSDGSTYEQYF
TRBV7-2	CASSLVGGLNTEAFF
TRBV24-1	CATSDPGEGFYEQYF
TRBV7-2	CASSFQVGGETQYF
TRBV7-2	CASSSTLATGTGDLRETQYF
TRBV29-1	CSVEGGAHTEAFF
TRBV7-9	CASSLGGPRANSPLHF
TRBV7-9	CASSFPGEAEQYF
TRBV6-5	CASSIPRRSNTEAFF
TRBV18	CASSPLGGSYEQYF
TRBV7-6	CASSRGGTVGYTF
TRBV6-2/TRBV6-3	CASSSSRTGKETQYF
TRBV6-2/TRBV6-3	CASVRDSHEETQYF
TRBV6-1	CASSQKDREGYTF
TRBV4-3	CASSQDRGSGGPSSYEQYF